This TCR beta chain emerged from a study of T cells in Graves' hyperthyroidism and ophthalmopathy. RNA transcripts served as the template for amplifying TCR beta CDR3 regions. TCR CDR3 regions were first amplified by RT-PCR with HTBI primers. TCRdb processed the multiplex PCR reads anew with MiXCR; each CDR3 protein has one entry. The table includes 540,000 or so distinct CDR3 sequences, about a sixth detected once. CDR1 and CDR2 from the germline V gene are SGDLS and YYNGEE. V trimming: 3 bases; J trimming: 10 bases; junction bases outside the gene matches: 11. This CDR3 region has 15 residues. The rearrangement joins TRBV9 to TRBJ2-1; 9 positions agree with TRBD2. The sequence came from a woman aged 25 to 45 with Graves' hyperthyroidism. Sequencing was performed on blood. The CDR3 loop reads CASSAGAGGPWEQFF. For the CDR3, the DNA is TGTGCCAGCAGCGCGGGGGCGGGAGGGCCATGGGAGCAGTTCTTC.